These T cell receptor beta chains were read from a single sample in a study of T cell responses to AZD1222 COVID-19 vaccine. Profiled with immunoSEQ multiplex PCR; TCRdb holds only in-frame clones, not every one. This sample carries approximately 180,000 clones, around 94% of them seen once, and the ten largest clones take under 11%. The material sequenced was peripheral blood, taken on day 0 of AZD1222 vaccination. These receptors were taken from an adult in good health. CDR3s include the opening cysteine and the closing phenylalanine or tryptophan. A D gene is named only where the DNA matches it firmly. The size of a clone is reported for some rows only, either as once, few or many, or as a class for expanded clones.

d_gene	abundance	v_gene	j_gene	CDR3aa	CDR3nt
NA	NA	TRBV6-5	TRBJ1-1	CASSLQLNTEAFF	TGTGCCAGCAGTTTGCAGCTGAACACTGAAGCTTTCTTT
NA	NA	TRBV19	TRBJ1-5	CASSTGLTQHF	TGTGCCAGTAGTACGGGTTTGACCCAGCATTTT
TRBD1	NA	TRBV5-6	TRBJ1-2	CASSSGLRTGDYGYTF	TGTGCCAGCAGCTCTGGCCTTCGGACAGGGGACTATGGCTACACCTTC
NA	NA	TRBV3-1/TRBV3-2	TRBJ2-1	CASRPRTEINEQFF	TGTGCCAGCAGGCCACGGACGGAAATCAATGAGCAGTTCTTC
TRBD1	NA	TRBV30	TRBJ1-2	CAWSTSGTGFGYTF	TGTGCCTGGAGTACTTCCGGGACAGGGTTTGGCTACACCTTC
TRBD2	NA	TRBV5-4	TRBJ2-5	CASSSGLAVKTQYF	TGTGCCAGCAGCTCGGGACTAGCGGTAAAGACCCAGTACTTC
TRBD2	NA	TRBV9	TRBJ2-5	CASSVDPASGGWETQYF	TGTGCCAGCAGCGTAGATCCGGCTAGCGGGGGGTGGGAGACCCAGTACTTC
NA	NA	TRBV7-9	TRBJ2-7	CASSWGSSYEQYF	TGTGCCAGCAGCTGGGGCAGCTCCTACGAGCAGTACTTC
NA	NA	TRBV19	TRBJ1-3	CASSSGTVGNTIYF	TGTGCCAGTAGTTCCGGGACCGTTGGAAACACCATATATTTT
NA	NA	TRBV18	TRBJ2-1	CASSPYRDRRYNEQFF	TGTGCCAGCTCACCGTACCGGGACCGCCGATACAATGAGCAGTTCTTC
NA	NA	TRBV5-1	TRBJ1-4	CASSLAGRGNEKLFF	TGCGCCAGCAGCTTGGCCGGGCGGGGGAATGAAAAACTGTTTTTT
NA	NA	TRBV27	TRBJ1-2	CASSLSIQGYGYTF	TGTGCCAGCAGTTTATCGATACAGGGCTATGGCTACACCTTC
TRBD1	NA	TRBV5-4	TRBJ1-1	CASNWGGGKNEAFF	TGTGCCAGCAACTGGGGAGGGGGCAAGAATGAAGCTTTCTTT
NA	once	TRBV6-1	TRBJ1-5	CASSEGGWNQPQHF	TGTGCCAGCAGTGAGGGCGGGTGGAATCAGCCCCAGCATTTT
NA	NA	TRBV18	TRBJ1-3	CASKTWTSGQGNTIYF	TGTGCCAGCAAAACCTGGACCTCGGGGCAGGGAAACACCATATATTTT
NA	NA	TRBV5-1	TRBJ1-1	CASSLEVRDTEAFF	TGCGCCAGCAGCTTAGAGGTGAGGGACACTGAAGCTTTCTTT
NA	NA	TRBV30	TRBJ1-2	CAWSRGRNYGYTF	TGTGCCTGGAGTCGCGGACGGAACTATGGCTACACCTTC
NA	NA	TRBV5-1	TRBJ2-2	CASSDSPGLSQGSNTGELFF	TGCGCCAGCAGCGACTCTCCAGGACTATCCCAAGGCTCGAACACCGGGGAGCTGTTTTTT
NA	NA	TRBV4-1	TRBJ1-1	CASSQGQNTEAFF	TGCGCCAGCAGCCAGGGACAGAACACTGAAGCTTTCTTT
NA	NA	TRBV7-6	TRBJ2-2	CASSFIDSNTGELFF	TGTGCCAGCAGCTTCATAGACTCGAACACCGGGGAGCTGTTTTTT
NA	NA	TRBV7-6	TRBJ1-6	CASSPGGGVHLFSPLHF	TGTGCCAGCAGCCCTGGCGGTGGGGTCCACCTTTTTTCACCCCTCCACTTT
NA	NA	TRBV6-5	TRBJ2-7	CASSYSKGTSYEQYF	TGTGCCAGCAGTTACTCGAAGGGAACTTCCTACGAGCAGTACTTC
NA	NA	TRBV10-3	TRBJ2-7	CAISGGSYEQYF	TGTGCCATCAGTGGGGGATCCTACGAGCAGTACTTC
NA	NA	TRBV6-5	TRBJ1-6	CASTGNRARRVLHF	TGTGCCAGCACCGGGAACAGGGCGCGCCGTGTCCTCCACTTT
NA	NA	TRBV7-3	TRBJ2-1	CASSLGNSNNEQFF	TGTGCCAGCAGCTTAGGGAACAGTAACAATGAGCAGTTCTTC
NA	NA	TRBV2	TRBJ1-1	CASFGGEWVTEAFF	TGTGCCAGCTTTGGGGGGGAATGGGTCACTGAAGCTTTCTTT
NA	once	TRBV7-9	TRBJ2-2	CASSANPNTGELFF	TGTGCCAGCAGCGCAAACCCGAACACCGGGGAGCTGTTTTTT
NA	NA	TRBV29-1	TRBJ1-2	CSVDVGNYGYTF	TGCAGCGTTGATGTGGGGAACTATGGCTACACCTTC
TRBD1	NA	TRBV4-1	TRBJ1-1	CASSLQETGGTEAFF	TGCGCCAGCAGCCTACAGGAGACAGGGGGTACTGAAGCTTTCTTT
TRBD1	NA	TRBV18	TRBJ1-2	CASSPQSSLGGGYTF	TGTGCCAGCTCACCCCAGTCGAGTCTAGGGGGCGGCTACACCTTC
TRBD1	NA	TRBV6-6	TRBJ1-2	CASSYGNRGTGYTF	TGTGCCAGCAGTTACGGGAACAGGGGTACAGGCTACACCTTC
NA	NA	TRBV28	TRBJ1-5	CASSLTKAWMEINQPQHF	TGTGCCAGCAGTTTAACCAAAGCCTGGATGGAAATAAATCAGCCCCAGCATTTT
NA	few	TRBV14	TRBJ2-5	CASSQDLTQETQYF	TGTGCCAGCAGCCAAGATCTTACTCAAGAGACCCAGTACTTC
NA	NA	TRBV12-3/TRBV12-4	TRBJ1-2	CASSLAVGYGYTF	TGTGCCAGCAGTCTCGCAGTGGGCTATGGCTACACCTTC
NA	NA	TRBV5-1	TRBJ1-6	CASSLERGSPLHF	TGCGCCAGCAGCTTGGAGAGGGGTTCACCCCTCCACTTT
NA	NA	TRBV5-1	TRBJ2-7	CASSSNSGAEQYF	TGCGCCAGCAGCTCAAACTCCGGGGCCGAGCAGTACTTC
TRBD1	NA	TRBV19	TRBJ1-2	CASTSGGGYTF	TGTGCCAGTACCTCAGGGGGGGGCTACACCTTC
TRBD2	few	TRBV4-2	TRBJ2-2	CASSQEDASGAGELFF	TGTGCCAGCAGCCAAGAAGATGCTAGCGGGGCCGGGGAGCTGTTTTTT
NA	NA	TRBV6-4	TRBJ2-1	CASPFWSSYNEQFF	TGTGCCAGCCCTTTTTGGAGCTCCTACAATGAGCAGTTCTTC
NA	NA	TRBV7-2	TRBJ1-2	CASSLVRVLGYGYTF	TGTGCCAGCAGCTTAGTGAGAGTCCTTGGGTATGGCTACACCTTC
TRBD1	NA	TRBV18	TRBJ1-5	CASSAGTGFNQPQHF	TGTGCCAGCAGTGCCGGGACAGGGTTCAATCAGCCCCAGCATTTT
NA	NA	TRBV6-5	TRBJ1-5	CASSTGHNQPQHF	TGTGCCAGCAGTACAGGGCACAATCAGCCCCAGCATTTT
NA	NA	TRBV15	TRBJ1-5	CATSQGRSNQPQHF	TGTGCCACCAGCCAGGGACGAAGCAATCAGCCCCAGCATTTT
NA	NA	TRBV25-1	TRBJ1-3	CASSLNSYTIYF	TGTGCCAGCAGCCTCAACTCCTACACCATATATTTT
NA	NA	TRBV12-3/TRBV12-4	TRBJ1-2	CASRTGTSYGYTF	TGTGCCAGCAGAACCGGGACATCTTATGGCTACACCTTC
TRBD1	NA	TRBV28	TRBJ1-4	CASSPGTGAEKLFF	TGTGCCAGCAGCCCCGGGACAGGGGCTGAAAAACTGTTTTTT
NA	NA	TRBV9	TRBJ1-1	CASSVAGGGTEAFF	TGTGCCAGCAGCGTAGCTGGGGGGGGAACTGAAGCTTTCTTT
NA	few	TRBV2	TRBJ1-5	CASGRGLNQPQHF	TGTGCCAGCGGCCGCGGTTTGAATCAGCCCCAGCATTTT
NA	NA	TRBV19	TRBJ2-1	CASSPAGYNEQFF	TGTGCCAGTAGTCCGGCCGGCTACAATGAGCAGTTCTTC
TRBD1	NA	TRBV19	TRBJ1-1	CASRDRIMNTEAFF	TGTGCCAGTCGGGACAGGATAATGAACACTGAAGCTTTCTTT